One T cell receptor (beta chain) is described in this entry. Using immunoSEQ multiplex PCR, the repertoire was profiled, and TCRdb retains in-frame clones only, with some absent. The data show about 270,000 clones, with around nine tenths seen just once and under 3% held by the top ten. This entry belongs to a study of blood T cell repertoires in COVID-19. Participants were aged 18 to 89 years, lived in 25 or so US areas, and enrolled virtually. Participants had their cohort set by participant-reported clinical history. The germline CDR1 and CDR2 sequences are ENHRY and SYGVKD. With 0 bases clipped from V and 1 base from J, the junction kept 6 bases outside the gene matches. The CDR3 consists of 17 residues.

V is TRBV10-3 and J is TRBJ2-3, with TRBD2 matching 8 bases. The sequenced sample consisted of PBMCs or T cells enriched from blood (not recorded which). The receptor was isolated from a woman between 18 and 29 years old who had recovered from COVID-19. This CDR3 reads CAISESSGRGGTDTQYF. DNA for the CDR3: TGTGCCATCAGTGAGTCCTCCGGGCGGGGGGGCACAGATACGCAGTATTTT.